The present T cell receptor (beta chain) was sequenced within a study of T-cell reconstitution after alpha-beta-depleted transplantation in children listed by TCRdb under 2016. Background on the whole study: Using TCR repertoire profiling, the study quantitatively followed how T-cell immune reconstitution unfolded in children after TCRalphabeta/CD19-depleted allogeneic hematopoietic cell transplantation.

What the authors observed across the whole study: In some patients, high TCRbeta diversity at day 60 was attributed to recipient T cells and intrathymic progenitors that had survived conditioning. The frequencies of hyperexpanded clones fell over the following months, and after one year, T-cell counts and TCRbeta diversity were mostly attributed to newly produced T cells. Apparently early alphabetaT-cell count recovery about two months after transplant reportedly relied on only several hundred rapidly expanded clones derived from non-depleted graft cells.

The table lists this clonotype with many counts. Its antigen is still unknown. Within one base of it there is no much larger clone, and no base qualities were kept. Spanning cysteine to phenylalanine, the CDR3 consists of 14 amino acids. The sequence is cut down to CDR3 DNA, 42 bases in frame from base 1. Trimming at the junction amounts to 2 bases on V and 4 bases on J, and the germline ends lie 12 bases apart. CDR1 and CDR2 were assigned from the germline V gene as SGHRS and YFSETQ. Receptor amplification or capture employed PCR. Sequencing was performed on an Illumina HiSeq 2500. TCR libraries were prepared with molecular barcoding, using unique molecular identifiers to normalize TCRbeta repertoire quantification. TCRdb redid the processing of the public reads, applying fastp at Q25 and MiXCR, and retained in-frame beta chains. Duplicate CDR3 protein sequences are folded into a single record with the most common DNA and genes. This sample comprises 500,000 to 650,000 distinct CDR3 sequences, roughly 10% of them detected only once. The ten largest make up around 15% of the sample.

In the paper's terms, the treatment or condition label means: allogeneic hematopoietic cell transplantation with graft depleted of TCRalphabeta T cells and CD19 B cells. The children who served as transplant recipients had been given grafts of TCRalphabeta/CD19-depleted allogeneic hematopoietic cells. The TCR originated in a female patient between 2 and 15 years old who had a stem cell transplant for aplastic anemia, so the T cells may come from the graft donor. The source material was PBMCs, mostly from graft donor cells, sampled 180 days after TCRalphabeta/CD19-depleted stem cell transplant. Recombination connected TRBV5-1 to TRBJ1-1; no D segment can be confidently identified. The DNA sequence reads TGCGCCAGCAGCTTCGAGGGTTACGGCACTGAAGCTTTCTTT. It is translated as CASSFEGYGTEAFF.